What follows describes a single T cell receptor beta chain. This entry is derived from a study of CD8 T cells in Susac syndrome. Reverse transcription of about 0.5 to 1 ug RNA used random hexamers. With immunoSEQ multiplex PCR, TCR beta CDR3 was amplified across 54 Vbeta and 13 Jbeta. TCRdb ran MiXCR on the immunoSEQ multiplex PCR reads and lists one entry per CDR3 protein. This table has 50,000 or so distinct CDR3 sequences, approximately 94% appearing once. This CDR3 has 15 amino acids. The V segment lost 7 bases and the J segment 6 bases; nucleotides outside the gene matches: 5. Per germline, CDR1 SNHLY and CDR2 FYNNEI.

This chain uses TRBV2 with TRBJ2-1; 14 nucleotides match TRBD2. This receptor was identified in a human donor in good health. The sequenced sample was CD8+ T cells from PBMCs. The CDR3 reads CASTLGLAGVNEQFF. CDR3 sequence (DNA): TGTGCCAGCACTTTGGGACTAGCGGGAGTCAATGAGCAGTTCTTC.